The source of this T cell receptor (beta chain) is a study of radiotherapy plus CTLA-4 blockade in lung cancer. Study overall: Objective responses were observed in 18% of patients, and disease control was achieved by 31%.

Germline lookup yields CDR1 SGHRS and CDR2 YFSETQ. Trimming stripped 0 bases from V and 0 bases from J, with 8 bases between. CDR3 length: 15 residues. Profiling relied on immunoSEQ multiplex PCR, and the TCRdb table lists in-frame clones only, not all of them. The repertoire includes roughly 59,000 clones, 72% of them detected once, and 6.5% to 9.5% sits in the top ten. This clone was counted once. It was focal radiation plus CTLA-4 blockade with ipilimumab that patients with chemo-refractory metastatic non-small-cell lung cancer received. The specimen was peripheral blood, collected from a patient treated with radiotherapy plus ipilimumab. The source is a human donor with non-small cell lung cancer whose response to radiotherapy plus ipilimumab could not be evaluated. The chain recombines TRBV5-1 with TRBJ2-3; D might be TRBD2 (5 bases). The DNA for the CDR3 is TGCGCCAGCAGCTTGGTCGGGATAAGCACAGATACGCAGTATTTT. This encodes CASSLVGISTDTQYF.